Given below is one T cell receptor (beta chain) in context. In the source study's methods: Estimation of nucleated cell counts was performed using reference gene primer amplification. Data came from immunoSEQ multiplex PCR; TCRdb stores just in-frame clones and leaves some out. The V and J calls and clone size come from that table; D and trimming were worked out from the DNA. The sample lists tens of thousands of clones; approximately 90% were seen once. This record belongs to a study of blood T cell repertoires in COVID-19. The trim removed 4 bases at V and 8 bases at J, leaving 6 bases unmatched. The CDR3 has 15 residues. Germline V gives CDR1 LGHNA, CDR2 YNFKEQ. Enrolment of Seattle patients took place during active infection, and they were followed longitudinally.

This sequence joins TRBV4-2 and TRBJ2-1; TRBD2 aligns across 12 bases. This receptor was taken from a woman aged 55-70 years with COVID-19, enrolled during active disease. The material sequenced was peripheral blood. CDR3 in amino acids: CASSRLAGGPDEQFF. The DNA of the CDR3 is TGTGCCAGCAGCCGTCTAGCGGGAGGGCCAGATGAGCAGTTCTTC.